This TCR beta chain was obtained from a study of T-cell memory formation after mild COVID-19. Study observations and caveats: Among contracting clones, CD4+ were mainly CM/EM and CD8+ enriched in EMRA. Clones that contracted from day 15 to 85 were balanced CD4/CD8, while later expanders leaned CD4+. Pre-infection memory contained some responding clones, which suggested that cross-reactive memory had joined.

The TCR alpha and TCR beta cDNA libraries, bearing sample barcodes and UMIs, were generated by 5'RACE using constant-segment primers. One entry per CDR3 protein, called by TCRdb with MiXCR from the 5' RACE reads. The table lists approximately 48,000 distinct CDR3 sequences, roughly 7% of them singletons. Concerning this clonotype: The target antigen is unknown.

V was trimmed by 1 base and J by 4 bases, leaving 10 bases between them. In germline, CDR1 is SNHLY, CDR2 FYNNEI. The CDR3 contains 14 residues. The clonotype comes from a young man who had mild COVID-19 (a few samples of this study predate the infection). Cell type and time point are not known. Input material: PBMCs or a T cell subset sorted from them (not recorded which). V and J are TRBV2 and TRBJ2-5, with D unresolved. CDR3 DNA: TGTGCCAGCAGTGAAGTCGGCTGGGCAGAGACCCAGTACTTC. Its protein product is CASSEVGWAETQYF.